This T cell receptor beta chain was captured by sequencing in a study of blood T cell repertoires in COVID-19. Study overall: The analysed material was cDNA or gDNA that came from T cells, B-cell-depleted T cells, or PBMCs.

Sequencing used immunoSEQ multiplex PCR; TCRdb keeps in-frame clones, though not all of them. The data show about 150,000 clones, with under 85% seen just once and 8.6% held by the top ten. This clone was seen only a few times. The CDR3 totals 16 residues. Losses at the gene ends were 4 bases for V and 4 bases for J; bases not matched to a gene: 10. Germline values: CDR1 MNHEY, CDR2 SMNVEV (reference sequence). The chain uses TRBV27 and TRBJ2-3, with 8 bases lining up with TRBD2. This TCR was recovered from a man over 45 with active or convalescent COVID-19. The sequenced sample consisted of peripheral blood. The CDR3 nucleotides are TGTGCCAGCAGTTCCCTACTAGCGGTCCTTTCAGATACGCAGTATTTT. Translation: CASSSLLAVLSDTQYF.